The rows below give T cell receptor beta chains drawn from one sample of a study of T cells in Graves' hyperthyroidism and ophthalmopathy. One entry per CDR3 protein results from TCRdb running MiXCR on the multiplex PCR reads. The sample lists hundreds of thousands of distinct CDR3 sequences; roughly 45% were seen once. Specimen: peripheral blood or thyroid tissue (not recorded which). Receptor source: an adult man with Graves' disease, either hyperthyroidism or ophthalmopathy (not recorded which). CDR3s include the opening cysteine and the closing phenylalanine or tryptophan. Each record gives: CDR3 DNA, CDR3 protein, D gene, V gene, J gene, CDR3 length, clone size. The D gene is left open where the match is weak. Not all rows give a size; the values are once, few, many and, for expanded clones, a class.

CDR3 DNA: TGCGCCAGCAGCGTTGCGAGGGGCAGGAACACTGAAGCTTTCTTT; CDR3 protein: CASSVARGRNTEAFF; D gene: NA; V gene: TRBV5-1; J gene: TRBJ1-1; CDR3 length: 15; clone size: NA
CDR3 DNA: TGTGCCAGCAGTAAGGACAGGGCCGGCACAGATACGCAGTATTTT; CDR3 protein: CASSKDRAGTDTQYF; D gene: TRBD1; V gene: TRBV2; J gene: TRBJ2-3; CDR3 length: 15; clone size: NA
CDR3 DNA: TGTGCCAGCAGGGGCGGGTATGGCTACACCTTC; CDR3 protein: CASRGGYGYTF; D gene: NA; V gene: TRBV2; J gene: TRBJ1-2; CDR3 length: 11; clone size: many
CDR3 DNA: TGTGCCAGCGTTTTAAGGACTAGCGGGAGCCCCCGATACGAGCAGTACTTC; CDR3 protein: CASVLRTSGSPRYEQYF; D gene: TRBD2; V gene: TRBV25-1; J gene: TRBJ2-7; CDR3 length: 17; clone size: NA
CDR3 DNA: TGTGCCAGCAGTGCTAGAGATCGGGCAGGGTTGAACACTGAAGCTTTCTTT; CDR3 protein: CASSARDRAGLNTEAFF; D gene: NA; V gene: TRBV2; J gene: TRBJ1-1; CDR3 length: 17; clone size: NA
CDR3 DNA: TGCGCCAGCAGCGCGGGACTAGTGAACACCGGGGAGCTGTTTTTT; CDR3 protein: CASSAGLVNTGELFF; D gene: TRBD2; V gene: TRBV5-1; J gene: TRBJ2-2; CDR3 length: 15; clone size: NA
CDR3 DNA: TGTGCCAGTAGTGTCTGGGGGTCAACTGGGGCCAACGTCCTGACTTTC; CDR3 protein: CASSVWGSTGANVLTF; D gene: NA; V gene: TRBV19; J gene: TRBJ2-6; CDR3 length: 16; clone size: NA
CDR3 DNA: TGTGCCAGCAGCTTGGGGGCTAATGAAAAACTGTTTTTT; CDR3 protein: CASSLGANEKLFF; D gene: NA; V gene: TRBV14; J gene: TRBJ1-4; CDR3 length: 13; clone size: many
CDR3 DNA: TGCGCCAGCAGACAATCAGGGGCCCGCTACGAGCAGTACTTC; CDR3 protein: CASRQSGARYEQYF; D gene: NA; V gene: TRBV5-1; J gene: TRBJ2-7; CDR3 length: 14; clone size: NA
CDR3 DNA: TGCAGCGTTGAATCCCTCTATGGTGGCTACACCTTC; CDR3 protein: CSVESLYGGYTF; D gene: NA; V gene: TRBV29-1; J gene: TRBJ1-2; CDR3 length: 12; clone size: many
CDR3 DNA: TGTGCCAGTAGTGGTGGGCGAGGAACCTACGAGCAGTACTTC; CDR3 protein: CASSGGRGTYEQYF; D gene: NA; V gene: TRBV19; J gene: TRBJ2-7; CDR3 length: 14; clone size: few
CDR3 DNA: TGTGCCAGCAGTTGGACAGGGTCGAACACTGAAGCTTTCTTT; CDR3 protein: CASSWTGSNTEAFF; D gene: TRBD1; V gene: TRBV27; J gene: TRBJ1-1; CDR3 length: 14; clone size: few
CDR3 DNA: TGTGCCAGCTCACCGGGGCCAGGGGCTTCCAATCAGCCCCGGCATTTT; CDR3 protein: CASSPGPGASNQPRHF; D gene: NA; V gene: TRBV25-1; J gene: TRBJ1-5; CDR3 length: 16; clone size: NA
CDR3 DNA: TGTGCCACCGGAGAACCGTTGGGGGGAGATACGCAGTATTTT; CDR3 protein: CATGEPLGGDTQYF; D gene: NA; V gene: TRBV15; J gene: TRBJ2-3; CDR3 length: 14; clone size: NA
CDR3 DNA: TGCAGTGCCTTAGCGGGAGGCTGGCCCGAGCAGTACTTC; CDR3 protein: CSALAGGWPEQYF; D gene: TRBD2; V gene: TRBV20-1; J gene: TRBJ2-7; CDR3 length: 13; clone size: few
CDR3 DNA: TGTGCCATCAGTGAGGACAGGGGGATCAACGCTGAAGCTTTCTTT; CDR3 protein: CAISEDRGINAEAFF; D gene: TRBD1; V gene: TRBV10-3; J gene: TRBJ1-1; CDR3 length: 15; clone size: NA
CDR3 DNA: TGTGCCAGCAGCCTCCGGGACAGGAGTGGAAACACCATATATTTT; CDR3 protein: CASSLRDRSGNTIYF; D gene: TRBD1; V gene: TRBV11-2; J gene: TRBJ1-3; CDR3 length: 15; clone size: NA
CDR3 DNA: TGCGCCAGCAGGGACCGCTATGAAAAACTGTTTTTT; CDR3 protein: CASRDRYEKLFF; D gene: NA; V gene: TRBV5-1; J gene: TRBJ1-4; CDR3 length: 12; clone size: NA
CDR3 DNA: TGTGCCAGCAGTCCTAGCGGGACCTACGAGCAGCACTTC; CDR3 protein: CASSPSGTYEQHF; D gene: TRBD2; V gene: TRBV7-3; J gene: TRBJ2-7; CDR3 length: 13; clone size: NA
CDR3 DNA: TGTGCCAACAGCTTAACCGGGGTCCCGAATAATTCACCCCTCCACTTT; CDR3 protein: CANSLTGVPNNSPLHF; D gene: NA; V gene: TRBV11-2; J gene: TRBJ1-6; CDR3 length: 16; clone size: NA
CDR3 DNA: TGTGCCAGCAGCCAAGACAGGGAATCCTACGAGCAGTACTTC; CDR3 protein: CASSQDRESYEQYF; D gene: NA; V gene: TRBV14; J gene: TRBJ2-7; CDR3 length: 14; clone size: few
CDR3 DNA: TGTGCCAGCAGTGAATCGGACGACGAGCAGTACTTC; CDR3 protein: CASSESDDEQYF; D gene: NA; V gene: TRBV2; J gene: TRBJ2-7; CDR3 length: 12; clone size: NA
CDR3 DNA: TGTGCCAGCACCTTCGGGGAGGGCTACGAGCAGTACTTC; CDR3 protein: CASTFGEGYEQYF; D gene: TRBD2; V gene: TRBV7-9; J gene: TRBJ2-7; CDR3 length: 13; clone size: many
CDR3 DNA: TGTGCCAGCAGGACAGGGGTTCAGCCCCAGCATTTT; CDR3 protein: CASRTGVQPQHF; D gene: TRBD1; V gene: TRBV25-1; J gene: TRBJ1-5; CDR3 length: 12; clone size: many
CDR3 DNA: TGTGCCAGCAGCCCCCCGCTGGTGGGCACTGAAGCTTTCTTT; CDR3 protein: CASSPPLVGTEAFF; D gene: NA; V gene: TRBV7-9; J gene: TRBJ1-1; CDR3 length: 14; clone size: NA
CDR3 DNA: TGTGCCAGCAGTGAAGCGGCCCGGGACTACGAGCAGTACTTC; CDR3 protein: CASSEAARDYEQYF; D gene: NA; V gene: TRBV6-5; J gene: TRBJ2-7; CDR3 length: 14; clone size: few
CDR3 DNA: TGTGCCAGCAGCGTAGACAGGAGAATTTCACCCCTCCACTTT; CDR3 protein: CASSVDRRISPLHF; D gene: NA; V gene: TRBV7-9; J gene: TRBJ1-6; CDR3 length: 14; clone size: many
CDR3 DNA: TGCAGTGCTGGCTACGCAAGGAGGGGGATAGAAAAACTGTTTTTT; CDR3 protein: CSAGYARRGIEKLFF; D gene: NA; V gene: TRBV20-1; J gene: TRBJ1-4; CDR3 length: 15; clone size: NA
CDR3 DNA: TGCAGTGCTAGAGACCCCCATGAGGGCTCCTATAATTCACCCCTCCACTTT; CDR3 protein: CSARDPHEGSYNSPLHF; D gene: NA; V gene: TRBV20-1; J gene: TRBJ1-6; CDR3 length: 17; clone size: few
CDR3 DNA: TGTGCCAGCAGCGTAGAAGGGGGGGGGGAGCAGTACTTC; CDR3 protein: CASSVEGGGEQYF; D gene: NA; V gene: TRBV9; J gene: TRBJ2-7; CDR3 length: 13; clone size: few
CDR3 DNA: TGTGCCAGCAGCTTGTTTAGGGCAGACACCGGGGAGCTGTTTTTT; CDR3 protein: CASSLFRADTGELFF; D gene: NA; V gene: TRBV7-9; J gene: TRBJ2-2; CDR3 length: 15; clone size: NA
CDR3 DNA: TGTGCCAGCACCCTGGGACAGACGAACACTGAAGCTTTCTTT; CDR3 protein: CASTLGQTNTEAFF; D gene: TRBD1; V gene: TRBV12-3/TRBV12-4; J gene: TRBJ1-1; CDR3 length: 14; clone size: NA
CDR3 DNA: TGTGCCACCAGTAGTGGGCCGAATCGTAATGAAAAACTGTTTTTT; CDR3 protein: CATSSGPNRNEKLFF; D gene: NA; V gene: TRBV24-1; J gene: TRBJ1-4; CDR3 length: 15; clone size: NA
CDR3 DNA: TGCGCCAGCAGCTTTCGGACTAGCGGGGTCTACGAGCAGTACTTC; CDR3 protein: CASSFRTSGVYEQYF; D gene: TRBD2; V gene: TRBV4-1; J gene: TRBJ2-7; CDR3 length: 15; clone size: few
CDR3 DNA: TGCAGCGTTGTTCCGGGCCCCATGAACACTGAAGCTTTCTTT; CDR3 protein: CSVVPGPMNTEAFF; D gene: NA; V gene: TRBV29-1; J gene: TRBJ1-1; CDR3 length: 14; clone size: many
CDR3 DNA: TGTGCCAGCAGTGAATGGACTAGCGGGAGTGTAGAGACCCAGTACTTC; CDR3 protein: CASSEWTSGSVETQYF; D gene: TRBD2; V gene: TRBV6-1; J gene: TRBJ2-5; CDR3 length: 16; clone size: NA
CDR3 DNA: TGTGCCAGCAGCCGCCAGGACAGGGGGGACTACGAGCAGTACTTC; CDR3 protein: CASSRQDRGDYEQYF; D gene: TRBD1; V gene: TRBV7-9; J gene: TRBJ2-7; CDR3 length: 15; clone size: NA
CDR3 DNA: TGTGCCACCAGTGACACCTCCGGTGGATTTAACTATGGCTACACCTTC; CDR3 protein: CATSDTSGGFNYGYTF; D gene: NA; V gene: TRBV24-1; J gene: TRBJ1-2; CDR3 length: 16; clone size: few
CDR3 DNA: TGTGCCACCAGTGACAGCTCCTACGAGCAGTACTTC; CDR3 protein: CATSDSSYEQYF; D gene: NA; V gene: TRBV24-1; J gene: TRBJ2-7; CDR3 length: 12; clone size: many
CDR3 DNA: TGTGCCAGCAGCGGAGAGGGGGGAGTAGGTGGCTACACCTTC; CDR3 protein: CASSGEGGVGGYTF; D gene: NA; V gene: TRBV9; J gene: TRBJ1-2; CDR3 length: 14; clone size: few
CDR3 DNA: TGTGCCAGCAGTGAGAAGGGACAGGAACTGAACACTGAAGCTTTCTTT; CDR3 protein: CASSEKGQELNTEAFF; D gene: TRBD1; V gene: TRBV2; J gene: TRBJ1-1; CDR3 length: 16; clone size: few
CDR3 DNA: TGTGCCAGCAGCCAAGATACACTAGCGGGAGGGCCCTACGAGCAGTACTTC; CDR3 protein: CASSQDTLAGGPYEQYF; D gene: TRBD2; V gene: TRBV3-1; J gene: TRBJ2-7; CDR3 length: 17; clone size: few
CDR3 DNA: TGTGCCAGCAGCTTAGTAACTAGCGGGGTCGTCTACGAGCAGTACTTC; CDR3 protein: CASSLVTSGVVYEQYF; D gene: TRBD2; V gene: TRBV13; J gene: TRBJ2-7; CDR3 length: 16; clone size: NA
CDR3 DNA: TGTGCCACCAGCACGGACCTACAGGGCCAGCCCCAGCATTTT; CDR3 protein: CATSTDLQGQPQHF; D gene: NA; V gene: TRBV15; J gene: TRBJ1-5; CDR3 length: 14; clone size: many
CDR3 DNA: TGTGCCAGCAGCTGGTATCGAGGCTGGGAGAACACTGAAGCTTTCTTT; CDR3 protein: CASSWYRGWENTEAFF; D gene: NA; V gene: TRBV7-9; J gene: TRBJ1-1; CDR3 length: 16; clone size: many
CDR3 DNA: TGTGCCATCAGTGAGATTTGGGGGCAGCTTAATTCACCCCTCCACTTT; CDR3 protein: CAISEIWGQLNSPLHF; D gene: NA; V gene: TRBV10-3; J gene: TRBJ1-6; CDR3 length: 16; clone size: NA
CDR3 DNA: TGTGCCAGCAGCTTAGGTACGGCGAGCACTGAAGCTTTCTTT; CDR3 protein: CASSLGTASTEAFF; D gene: NA; V gene: TRBV7-9; J gene: TRBJ1-1; CDR3 length: 14; clone size: many
CDR3 DNA: TGTGCCACCAGCAGAAATAGCGGGGGCCAAGAGACCCAGTACTTC; CDR3 protein: CATSRNSGGQETQYF; D gene: TRBD2; V gene: TRBV15; J gene: TRBJ2-5; CDR3 length: 15; clone size: NA
CDR3 DNA: TGTGCCACCAGTGACCCGTCTTACGAGCAGTACTTC; CDR3 protein: CATSDPSYEQYF; D gene: NA; V gene: TRBV24-1; J gene: TRBJ2-7; CDR3 length: 12; clone size: NA
CDR3 DNA: TGTGCCAGCAGCACCCCTAGCGGGGTGAACACCGGGGAGCTGTTTTTT; CDR3 protein: CASSTPSGVNTGELFF; D gene: TRBD2; V gene: TRBV7-8; J gene: TRBJ2-2; CDR3 length: 16; clone size: NA
CDR3 DNA: TGTGCCAGCAGCTCCTTAACAGGGGATCAGCCCCAGCATTTT; CDR3 protein: CASSSLTGDQPQHF; D gene: TRBD1; V gene: TRBV7-2; J gene: TRBJ1-5; CDR3 length: 14; clone size: NA
CDR3 DNA: TGTGCTAGCAGCAAAAGCGGGACTGCTAACACTGAAGCTTTCTTT; CDR3 protein: CASSKSGTANTEAFF; D gene: NA; V gene: TRBV7-7; J gene: TRBJ1-1; CDR3 length: 15; clone size: NA